These T cell receptor beta chains were read from a single sample in a study of T cell responses to AZD1222 COVID-19 vaccine. The method was immunoSEQ multiplex PCR; TCRdb's version includes in-frame clones alone and lacks a portion of them. The sample has more than 85,000 clones; roughly nine tenths are singletons. This specimen was peripheral blood, taken on day 0 of AZD1222 vaccination. The receptors derive from an adult in good health. Both conserved end residues are part of each CDR3. A D gene is named only where the DNA matches it firmly. Clone size is shown for a subset of rows, as once, few, many or a class of expanded clone.

D gene,clone size,V gene,J gene,CDR3 DNA,CDR3 protein
NA,NA,TRBV27,TRBJ2-1,TGTGCCAGCAGTTCCCCCGGATTGAAAGTTGAGCAGTTCTTC,CASSSPGLKVEQFF
NA,NA,TRBV4-1,TRBJ1-4,TGCGCCAGCAGCCAAATCGGACTCAGAGTTGAAAAACTGTTTTTT,CASSQIGLRVEKLFF
NA,once,TRBV11-3,TRBJ1-1,TGTGCCAGCAGCGCATACACCCGGAACACTGAAGCTTTCTTT,CASSAYTRNTEAFF
TRBD2,NA,TRBV27,TRBJ2-1,TGTGCCAGCAGTTTAGGTAGCGGGAGTAATGAGCAGTTCTTC,CASSLGSGSNEQFF
NA,NA,TRBV28,TRBJ2-5,TGTGCCAGCAGTTTCAGTTGGGAGACCCAGTACTTC,CASSFSWETQYF
NA,NA,TRBV5-4,TRBJ1-2,TGTGCCAGCAGCCTTAAGACTCAAATTAACTATGGCTACACCTTC,CASSLKTQINYGYTF
NA,NA,TRBV5-5,TRBJ2-7,TGTGCCAGCAGCTGGGCCGGGGCCGAAAACTACGAGCAGTACTTC,CASSWAGAENYEQYF
TRBD1,NA,TRBV12-3/TRBV12-4,TRBJ2-1,TGTGCCAGCACGCCAGGGGGTAGTGAGCAGTTCTTC,CASTPGGSEQFF
NA,NA,TRBV28,TRBJ1-2,TGTGCCAGCAGTTTAAGACTTCTATCTGGCTACACCTTC,CASSLRLLSGYTF
NA,NA,TRBV27,TRBJ2-7,TGTGCCAGCAGGGGAGGCGGTCGCGAGCAGTACTTC,CASRGGGREQYF
NA,NA,TRBV5-5,TRBJ1-2,TGTGCCAGCAGCTGGGACATCGGATCCTACACCTTC,CASSWDIGSYTF
NA,NA,TRBV6-5,TRBJ1-1,TGTGCCAGCAGCTGGGGCGCTGAAGCTTTCTTT,CASSWGAEAFF
NA,NA,TRBV7-8,TRBJ1-1,TGTGCCAGCAGCCTTGGGACACTCATGAACACTGAAGCTTTCTTT,CASSLGTLMNTEAFF
NA,NA,TRBV2,TRBJ1-2,TGTGCCAGCAGTGAATCGGTGTGGAGCAACTATGGCTACACCTTC,CASSESVWSNYGYTF
NA,NA,TRBV19,TRBJ1-3,TGTGCCAGTAGGGACGTCGGAGGACAAAACACCATATATTTT,CASRDVGGQNTIYF
TRBD2,NA,TRBV5-1,TRBJ2-3,TGCGCCAGCGGATATAGCGGGGACGGCGGCACAGATACGCAGTATTTT,CASGYSGDGGTDTQYF